The 30 T cell receptor beta chains below come from one sample, sequenced in a study of chemoradiotherapy in HPV16-positive cancers (dated 2022 in TCRdb). To prepare the library, the immunoSEQ multiplex PCR assay was applied. The table comes from immuneACCESS by way of TCRdb, which keeps in-frame sequences with V and J called. Part of the clones is missing from these tables; in studies checked, under half for an unresolved V gene and the rest for unknown reasons. For this sample the table gives some 1,200 clones, of which approximately 89% were detected only once. Less than 6% of the sample goes to the ten largest clones. The material sequenced was tumor tissue, taken from a patient who underwent chemoradiotherapy. Receptors were obtained from a human donor with HPV-associated anogenital cancer.

The CDR3 region is CASSVRGGGTGELFF. DNA of the CDR3: TGTGCCAGCAGCGTTCGAGGGGGAGGGACCGGGGAGCTGTTTTTT. The chain uses TRBV9 and TRBJ2-2; weak D call: TRBD2 (7 bases). Trimming stripped 2 bases from V and 5 bases from J, with 13 bases between. The V gene's germline CDR1 is SGDLS and CDR2 YYNGEE. There are 15 residues in the CDR3.

The chain joins TRBV6-1 to TRBJ1-1; possibly TRBD1 for D (6 bases). Trimming stripped 0 bases from V and 6 bases from J, with 17 bases between. The CDR3 has 16 residues. Germline CDR1 is MNHNS and CDR2 is SASEGT. CDR3 bases: TGTGCCAGCAGTGAAGCTAGGGGCCAGGGGCGTTCTGAAGCTTTCTTT. This translates into CASSEARGQGRSEAFF.

The chain has TRBV5-6 and TRBJ1-6; 7 bases map to TRBD1. CDR3 size: 16 residues. Germline V gives CDR1 SGHDT, CDR2 YYEEEE. Trimming removed 6 bases from V and 5 bases from J; junction bases left unmatched: 11. The CDR3 sequence is CASTRTGDRDNSPLHF. The CDR3, as DNA: TGTGCCAGCACCCGAACAGGGGATCGGGATAATTCACCCCTCCACTTT.

V and J are TRBV28 and TRBJ1-2; D is unclear. Trimming took off 0 bases at V and 6 bases at J, with 14 bases between the two ends. The CDR3 has 15 residues. The germline V gene has CDR1 MDHEN and CDR2 SYDVKM. Here the CDR3 DNA reads TGTGCCAGCAGTTTATGGCGGAAGGAGCCGAATGGCTACACCTTC. It encodes CASSLWRKEPNGYTF.

The CDR3 loop is CASSFGLAGSTDTQYF. As DNA, the CDR3 is TGTGCCAGCAGTTTTGGACTAGCGGGTAGCACAGATACGCAGTATTTT. The genes are TRBV6-6 and TRBJ2-3; 11 nucleotides align to TRBD2. The V gene end was trimmed by 4 bases and the J gene end by 0 bases; junction bases not matched to a gene: 3. Per germline, CDR1 MNHNY and CDR2 SVGAGI (reference sequence). The CDR3 covers 16 residues.

Here the CDR3 DNA reads TGTGCCAGCAGCCTATCCGGGAGGGACTACGAGCAGTACTTC. Translation: CASSLSGRDYEQYF. The J gene is TRBJ2-7, the V gene TRBV7-8, with TRBD2 identical over 8 bases. Looked up from germline, CDR1 is SGHVS and CDR2 is FQNEAQ. Trimming removed 5 bases from V and 3 bases from J; junction bases left unmatched: 6. This CDR3 has 14 amino acids.

The J gene is TRBJ1-1, the V gene TRBV19, with TRBD1 matching over 9 bases. Per germline, CDR1 LNHDA and CDR2 SQIVND (reference sequence). The V and J ends lost 4 bases and 4 bases, in that order; junction bases with no gene match: 4. CDR3 size: 14 residues. The chain's CDR3 is CASSTGQGSTEAFF. DNA for the CDR3: TGTGCCAGTAGTACTGGACAGGGGAGCACTGAAGCTTTCTTT.

The rearrangement uses TRBV6-1 and TRBJ2-7; 11 bases fit TRBD1. There are 14 residues in the CDR3. V was pared by 11 bases and J by 4 bases, with 10 bases of the junction left unmatched. Per the germline V gene, CDR1 is MNHNS and CDR2 is SASEGT. CDR3 in amino acids: CAANLDRGRYEQYF. As DNA, the CDR3 is TGTGCCGCAAACCTGGACAGGGGGCGATACGAGCAGTACTTC.

This sequence joins TRBV4-1 and TRBJ1-2; 11 nucleotides match TRBD1. The CDR3 is 15 residues long. V gave up 4 bases and J gave up 5 bases; unmatched junction bases: 6. CDR1 MGHRA and CDR2 YSYEKL come from the germline V gene. The CDR3 sequence is CASSLGQGGGYGYTF. The CDR3 DNA is TGCGCCAGCAGCCTGGGACAGGGGGGCGGGTATGGCTACACCTTC.

The chain couples TRBV7-9 to TRBJ1-5; 8 nucleotides line up with TRBD1. CDR1 and CDR2 (germline): SEHNR, FQNEAQ (reference sequence). The CDR3 loop spans 16 amino acids. V shed 1 base and J 6 bases; nucleotides not matched to a gene: 8. The CDR3: CASSLDADRGVQPQHF. The CDR3 DNA follows: TGTGCCAGCAGCTTAGACGCAGACAGGGGTGTTCAGCCCCAGCATTTT.

This clone was seen only a few times. The V and J genes are TRBV19 and TRBJ2-4; D might be TRBD1 or TRBD2, each matching 5 bases. CDR1 and CDR2 (germline): LNHDA, SQIVND (reference sequence). Trimming took 5 bases from V and 6 from J, leaving 20 bases between them. The CDR3 runs 16 residues. In DNA form, the CDR3 reads TGTGCCAGTAGTGGCCGGGACCCAAGCTTGATAAACATTCAGTACTTC. This sequence encodes CASSGRDPSLINIQYF.

This chain connects TRBV4-2 to TRBJ2-7, with D tentatively TRBD1 (5 bases). V lost 6 bases to trimming and J lost 3 bases, with 30 bases between them. Germline V lookup: CDR1 LGHNA, CDR2 YNFKEQ. This CDR3 region has 19 residues. CDR3 DNA sequence: TGTGCCAGCAGGGACACCAGGACGGATGCAACTCTACCATTCTACGAGCAGTACTTC. As protein: CASRDTRTDATLPFYEQYF.

This clone was seen only once. V and J are TRBV6-6 and TRBJ2-7; 7 nucleotides line up with TRBD2. The germline V gene has CDR1 MNHNY and CDR2 SVGAGI (reference sequence). J was trimmed by 4 bases and V by 2 bases; bases with no gene match: 11. The CDR3 is 16 residues long. The CDR3 sequence: CASSYTLREVDYEQYF. The DNA for the CDR3 is TGTGCCAGCAGTTACACGCTCCGGGAGGTCGATTACGAGCAGTACTTC.

The J gene is TRBJ2-2, the V gene TRBV7-3, with 9 bases that match TRBD2. J gave up 3 bases and V 5 bases, and 1 base lay outside the gene matches. The V gene's germline CDR1 is SGHTA and CDR2 FQGTGA. This CDR3 spans 14 amino acids. The CDR3 here is CASSRGGDTGELFF. The CDR3 DNA follows: TGTGCCAGCAGCCGCGGGGGGGACACCGGGGAGCTGTTTTTT.

This clone was detected a few times. The rearrangement joins TRBV30 to TRBJ1-1; D not resolved. With 2 bases removed from V and 1 base from J, the gap between germline ends came to 5 bases. There are 12 residues in the CDR3. Germline CDR1 reads GTSNPN; CDR2 reads SVGIG (reference sequence). The CDR3 loop is CAWSLGNTEAFF. CDR3 coding DNA: TGTGCCTGGAGTTTAGGGAACACTGAAGCTTTCTTT.

This chain joins TRBV7-6 and TRBJ2-7, with 8 bases identical to TRBD1. The germline V gene encodes CDR1 SGHVS and CDR2 FNYEAQ. This CDR3 is built from 13 residues. V was clipped by 0 bases and J by 5 bases; unmatched bases: 0. In DNA, the CDR3 is TGTGCCAGCAGCTTAGCGGACAGGGACGAGCAGTACTTC. This sequence encodes CASSLADRDEQYF.

DNA of the CDR3: TGTGCCAGCAGTGACTTGGGGACAGGGGTGTTATACGAGCAGTACTTC. Translation: CASSDLGTGVLYEQYF. The chain couples TRBV2 to TRBJ2-7, with 10 bases aligning to TRBD1. V gave up 3 bases and J gave up 4 bases; unmatched junction bases: 9. Germline loops: CDR1 SNHLY, CDR2 FYNNEI. This CDR3 spans 16 amino acids. The full variable domain, its missing parts supplied by reference TRBV2 and TRBJ2-7, is EPEVTQTPSHQVTQMGQEVILRCVPISNHLYFYWYRQILGQKVEFLVSFYNNEISEKSEIFDDQFSVERPDGSNFTLKIRSTKLEDSAMYFCASSDLGTGVLYEQYFGPGTRLTVT.

In its sample, this clone was seen once. The rearrangement joins TRBV28 to TRBJ1-4; TRBD1 agrees at 8 bases. CDR1 is MDHEN and CDR2 is SYDVKM in the germline V gene. CDR3 length: 14 residues. V lost 7 bases and J lost 6; bases outside the gene matches: 7. The CDR3 region is CASNPGQGDEKLFF. Written as DNA, the CDR3 is TGTGCCAGCAATCCCGGACAGGGTGATGAAAAACTGTTTTTT.

This chain connects TRBV6-5 to TRBJ2-7; 9 bases match TRBD1. The CDR3 extends over 15 amino acids. Trimming cost V 6 bases and J 2 bases; bases outside gene matches: 8. Germline V gene sequence: CDR1 MNHEY, CDR2 SVGAGI. The CDR3 sequence: CASRQPGQGTYEQYF. In DNA, the CDR3 is TGTGCCAGCAGACAACCGGGACAGGGCACCTACGAGCAGTACTTC.

The DNA of the CDR3 is TGTGCCAGCAGTGTCGGGGGGGCCAGTCGTGGCAATCAGCCCCAGCATTTT. Translating it yields CASSVGGASRGNQPQHF. The V and J genes are TRBV28 and TRBJ1-5; D is possibly TRBD1 (6 bases). Per germline, CDR1 MDHEN and CDR2 SYDVKM. The CDR3 runs 17 residues. V lost 5 bases and J lost 2, with 19 bases in between.

This clone is a singleton in its sample. This CDR3 reads CASSQEVVVRANTGELFF. CDR3 DNA: TGCGCCAGCAGCCAAGAAGTCGTAGTCAGGGCGAACACCGGGGAGCTGTTTTTT. The chain joins TRBV4-3 to TRBJ2-2, with D maybe TRBD1 (5 bases). CDR1 and CDR2 from the germline V gene are LGHNA and YSLEER. V dropped 0 bases and J dropped 0 bases, with 14 bases sitting between them. This CDR3 spans 18 amino acids.

The chain couples TRBV11-3 to TRBJ2-2, with D perhaps matching TRBD1 (6 bases). CDR1 and CDR2 from the germline V gene are SGHNT and YENEEA. The length of the CDR3 is 15 residues. V lost 2 bases to trimming and J lost 3 bases, with 10 bases between them. The CDR3, as DNA: TGTGCCAGCAGCTTATCAGGGGATCACACCGGGGAGCTGTTTTTT. Its translation: CASSLSGDHTGELFF.

CDR3 bases: TGTGCCAGCAGCCAAGAGTTGAGCGGGAGTAGTGTTGAGCAGTTCTTC. As protein: CASSQELSGSSVEQFF. V and J are TRBV4-2 and TRBJ2-1, with 8 bases identical to TRBD2. CDR3 size: 16 residues. Germline-derived CDR1 and CDR2 are LGHNA and YNFKEQ. The V segment lost 0 bases and the J segment 9 bases; nucleotides outside the gene matches: 10.

The chain is built from TRBV4-2 and TRBJ2-6, with 10 bases matching TRBD1. CDR3 length: 17 amino acids. Unmatched junction bases numbered 5, after V lost 5 bases and J lost 1 base. The germline V gene encodes CDR1 LGHNA and CDR2 YNFKEQ. CDR3 protein: CASSNRDRGSGANVLTF. The DNA of the CDR3 is TGTGCCAGCAGCAACCGGGACAGGGGATCTGGGGCCAACGTCCTGACTTTC.

This chain uses TRBV5-1 with TRBJ2-3, with D maybe TRBD2 (6 bases). Trimming took off 4 bases at V and 5 bases at J, with 20 bases between the two ends. The length of the CDR3 is 16 residues. Per germline, CDR1 SGHRS and CDR2 YFSETQ. CDR3 in amino acids: CASSRGTLNSKDTQYF. CDR3 nucleotides: TGCGCCAGCAGCCGGGGGACCCTTAATTCAAAAGATACGCAGTATTTT.

The chain joins TRBV6-5 to TRBJ1-2, with 9 nucleotides matching TRBD1. Germline CDR1 is MNHEY and CDR2 is SVGAGI. CDR3 length: 15 amino acids. Trimming removed 7 bases from V and 7 bases from J; junction bases left unmatched: 13. CDR3 bases: TGTGCCAGCAAGACCCCGGGACAGGGAGGAGGTGGCTACACCTTC. It encodes CASKTPGQGGGGYTF.

The chain has TRBV9 and TRBJ2-5, with D perhaps given as TRBD1 or TRBD2 (5 bases each). V lost 0 bases and J 3 bases, leaving 6 bases between the germline ends. Germline loops: CDR1 SGDLS, CDR2 YYNGEE. This CDR3 comprises 13 residues. The CDR3 region is CASSVGGEETQYF. CDR3 in DNA: TGTGCCAGCAGCGTAGGAGGGGAAGAGACCCAGTACTTC.

This sequence joins TRBV6-1 and TRBJ1-1; D remains ambiguous. In germline, CDR1 is MNHNS, CDR2 SASEGT. This CDR3 has 11 amino acids. Deletions cut 4 bases from V and 11 bases from J, with 11 bases between. In nucleotides, the CDR3 is TGTGCCAGCAGTGTAAATTCGGGTGCTTTCTTT. Translating gives CASSVNSGAFF.

This chain's CDR3 is CASSPREGRYEQYF. The CDR3 DNA reads as TGTGCCAGCAGTCCAAGAGAGGGACGCTACGAGCAGTACTTC. The chain is built from TRBV27 and TRBJ2-7; D could derive from TRBD1 or TRBD2 (5 bases each). Germline assignment: CDR1 MNHEY and CDR2 SMNVEV (reference sequence). The CDR3 extends over 14 amino acids. V shed 5 bases and J shed 3 bases, with 14 bases lying between them.

The chain links TRBV5-1 to TRBJ2-5, with unresolved D. This CDR3 is 13 amino acids long. Germline V gene lookup returns CDR1 SGHRS and CDR2 YFSETQ. Trimming removed 7 bases from V and 1 base from J, with 11 bases in between. As DNA, the CDR3 is TGCGCCAGCGGACGATACCTCCAAGAGACCCAGTACTTC. This gives the protein CASGRYLQETQYF.